This T cell receptor beta chain was found in a study of long-term antiretroviral therapy in people with HIV. The overall study: Samples collected earliest predate the 2015 immediate-ART recommendation by about a decade.

Germline V gene lookup returns CDR1 LNHDA and CDR2 SQIVND (reference sequence). After removal of 4 bases from V and 5 bases from J, the junction contained 5 bases not matched to a gene. The CDR3 runs to 14 residues. Study-level results: It was not possible to obtain data on ART adherence, viral resistance or therapy changes.

Investigators performed immunoSEQ version v3.0 at survey level. Profiled with immunoSEQ multiplex PCR; TCRdb holds only in-frame clones, not every one. The sample shows tens of thousands of clones, 95% to 97% of them seen only once. Concerning this clone itself: Its antigen is as yet unknown.

The rearrangement uses TRBV19 and TRBJ1-5, with 7 bases aligning to TRBD1. Sample: unsorted PBMCs, taken roughly 6.4 years after starting antiretroviral therapy. This sequence was found in a man between 25 and 39 years old with HIV. CDR3 bases: TGTGCCAGTAGTACGCAGGGGGGTGATCAGCCCCAGCATTTT. Translation gives CASSTQGGDQPQHF.